A selection of T cell receptor beta chains follows, all from one sample in a study of blood T cell repertoires in COVID-19. Produced via immunoSEQ multiplex PCR; TCRdb's table is partial and in-frame only. The top ten hold roughly 5.6% of the sample, which has about 98,000 clones, roughly 90% seen once. Sequenced material: peripheral blood. Every receptor here comes from a woman between 50 and 59 years old with COVID-19, enrolled during active disease. CDR3s include the opening cysteine and the closing phenylalanine or tryptophan. D genes are given only for firm matches. Size is stated for part of the rows, as once, few or many counts, or as a class when the clone is expanded.

DNA | CDR3 | J | D | size | V
TGTGCCAGCAGTTTCTCTAGCGGGGGGGGGAACCCCTACAATGAGCAGTTCTTC | CASSFSSGGGNPYNEQFF | TRBJ2-1 | TRBD2 | - | TRBV27
TGTGCCAGTAGTAGCCGGACAGGCGGGACAGATACGCAGTATTTT | CASSSRTGGTDTQYF | TRBJ2-3 | TRBD1 | - | TRBV19
TGTGCCAGCAGCGTAGCTGGGGGACAGGGCACAGATACGCAGTATTTT | CASSVAGGQGTDTQYF | TRBJ2-3 | TRBD1 | - | TRBV9
TGCGCCAGCAGCCAAGCTAGCGGGGGAGAACTAATTACTGGGGCCAACGTCCTGACTTTC | CASSQASGGELITGANVLTF | TRBJ2-6 | TRBD2 | - | TRBV4-1
TGTGCCTGGAGTGTTAACGGGGGCACAGATACGCAGTATTTT | CAWSVNGGTDTQYF | TRBJ2-3 | - | - | TRBV30
TGCGCCAGCAGCTCCCTGGACAGGGGAATCTACGAGCAGTACTTC | CASSSLDRGIYEQYF | TRBJ2-7 | TRBD1 | - | TRBV5-1
TGTGCCAGCAGTTTACTTTGGCACCCGAACACCGGGGAGCTGTTTTTT | CASSLLWHPNTGELFF | TRBJ2-2 | - | - | TRBV28
TGTGCCAGCAGTCTTTCGGTTGGGCTAGCGGGGGGGCCCTACGAGCAGTACTTC | CASSLSVGLAGGPYEQYF | TRBJ2-7 | TRBD2 | - | TRBV28
TGTGCCAGCAGGACAACAGGGAACACCGGGGAGCTGTTTTTT | CASRTTGNTGELFF | TRBJ2-2 | - | - | TRBV25-1
TGCGCCAGCAGCCAAGAGGGGGCAGGGGGCGCGGTAGGGTACGAGCAGTACTTC | CASSQEGAGGAVGYEQYF | TRBJ2-7 | TRBD1 | - | TRBV4-1
TGTGCCAGCAGCTCCGGACTTAACTCTGGAAACACCATATATTTT | CASSSGLNSGNTIYF | TRBJ1-3 | - | - | TRBV7-2
TGTGCCAGCAGTCTGCAAGAGACCCAGTACTTC | CASSLQETQYF | TRBJ2-5 | - | - | TRBV27
TGTGCCAGCAGCCTAAGCGGGGGGGCCTACGAGCAGTACTTC | CASSLSGGAYEQYF | TRBJ2-7 | TRBD2 | - | TRBV5-4
TGCGCCAGCAGTGAGGACGGGACAGTCCCCCCCTCTGGAAACACCATATATTTT | CASSEDGTVPPSGNTIYF | TRBJ1-3 | TRBD1 | - | TRBV10-1
TGTGCCAGCAGTTACCCCTTGGACACGTCGGTGGAGACCCAGTACTTC | CASSYPLDTSVETQYF | TRBJ2-5 | - | - | TRBV6-2/TRBV6-3
TGTGCCAGCAGATCTGGGACAGGGGGCGGAGTAGGTACGCAGTATTTT | CASRSGTGGGVGTQYF | TRBJ2-3 | TRBD1 | once | TRBV7-9
TGTGCCAGCAGTACCTCAGTGGTTTACACCATATATTTT | CASSTSVVYTIYF | TRBJ1-3 | - | - | TRBV12-3/TRBV12-4
TGTGCCAGCAGCTATTCCGGGACAGGGAGCCACAATGAGCAGTTCTTC | CASSYSGTGSHNEQFF | TRBJ2-1 | TRBD1 | once | TRBV5-6
TGTGCCAGCAGCCCTCCGGGGGGGAGGGAGACCCAGTACTTC | CASSPPGGRETQYF | TRBJ2-5 | TRBD2 | - | TRBV28
TGTGCCAGCATCCTACAGGGGAGTCAAGAGCAGTTCTTC | CASILQGSQEQFF | TRBJ2-1 | TRBD1 | once | TRBV12-3/TRBV12-4